The clone carrying this T cell receptor (beta chain) turned up a few times. Its antigen is still unknown. The CDR3 runs to 13 residues. Germline assignment: CDR1 SGHTA and CDR2 FQGTGA. The V end was cut by 5 bases, the J end by 4 bases, with 11 bases between. These data belong to a study of T cells in Graves' hyperthyroidism and ophthalmopathy. Broader study findings: The model foresaw ophthalmopathy a median around 6.4 months prior to onset. Most thyroid clonotypes expanded above 0.001 were also detected in blood.

What was amplified from RNA transcripts were TCR beta CDR3 regions. With the HTBI primer set, the TCR CDR3 went through a first round of RT-PCR. From the multiplex PCR reads, TCRdb called clonotypes with MiXCR, one entry per CDR3 protein. The sample includes 550,000 to 600,000 distinct CDR3 sequences, over 15% of them seen just once. A lack of ophthalmopathy progression within 18 months defined stable Graves' hyperthyroidism. Exclusion followed for patients with uncontrolled infection, other autoimmune disease, pregnancy or lactation. The chain recombines TRBV7-3 with TRBJ2-5; tentative D call: TRBD2 (5 bases). Sequencing was performed on blood. This TCR was recovered from a woman between 18 and 30 years old with Graves' hyperthyroidism. Written as DNA, the CDR3 is TGTGCCAGCAGCGTGGACTCCCTAGAGACCCAGTACTTC. Translation gives CASSVDSLETQYF.